This is a list of T cell receptor beta chains from one sample in a study of cytomegalovirus exposure and HLA in healthy donors. Profiled with immunoSEQ multiplex PCR; TCRdb holds only in-frame clones, not every one. The sample holds 90,000 or so clones, 80% to 90% seen once. Sequenced material: PBMCs. The receptors originated from a man in his thirties or forties in good health and CMV-seropositive. Each CDR3 is given with its conserved first and last residue. Fields, in order: D gene, clone size, J gene, V gene, CDR3 protein, CDR3 DNA. D genes are given only for firm matches. Size is stated for part of the rows, as once, few or many counts, or as a class when the clone is expanded.

d_call: -; clone_size: -; j_call: TRBJ2-3; v_call: TRBV28; cdr3_aa: CASSQTGTLDTQYF; cdr3_nt: TGTGCCAGCAGCCAGACAGGGACTCTGGATACGCAGTATTTT
d_call: TRBD1; clone_size: -; j_call: TRBJ1-1; v_call: TRBV5-6; cdr3_aa: CASSQYRGVNTEAFF; cdr3_nt: TGTGCCAGCAGCCAATACAGGGGCGTGAACACTGAAGCTTTCTTT
d_call: TRBD2; clone_size: -; j_call: TRBJ2-1; v_call: TRBV19; cdr3_aa: CASSWTSGPYYNEQFF; cdr3_nt: TGTGCCAGTAGTTGGACTAGCGGCCCTTATTACAATGAGCAGTTCTTC
d_call: -; clone_size: -; j_call: TRBJ2-5; v_call: TRBV7-9; cdr3_aa: CASSPRLNRETQYF; cdr3_nt: TGTGCCAGCAGCCCCAGACTGAATAGAGAGACCCAGTACTTC
d_call: TRBD1; clone_size: -; j_call: TRBJ1-5; v_call: TRBV28; cdr3_aa: CASSPWTGRGSNQPQHF; cdr3_nt: TGTGCCAGCAGTCCTTGGACAGGGCGGGGAAGCAATCAGCCCCAGCATTTT
d_call: TRBD1; clone_size: -; j_call: TRBJ1-5; v_call: TRBV28; cdr3_aa: CASSAGTGRSQPQHF; cdr3_nt: TGTGCCAGCAGTGCCGGGACAGGGAGAAGTCAGCCCCAGCATTTT
d_call: TRBD1; clone_size: -; j_call: TRBJ1-4; v_call: TRBV7-2; cdr3_aa: CASSFNRGPDEKLFF; cdr3_nt: TGTGCCAGCAGCTTCAACAGGGGGCCGGATGAAAAACTGTTTTTT
d_call: TRBD2; clone_size: -; j_call: TRBJ2-7; v_call: TRBV19; cdr3_aa: CASSIVGTSGRGSLWGEQYF; cdr3_nt: TGTGCCAGTAGTATAGTCGGGACTAGCGGGAGAGGATCCCTCTGGGGCGAGCAGTACTTC
d_call: TRBD2; clone_size: -; j_call: TRBJ2-1; v_call: TRBV19; cdr3_aa: CASSIDGSGRGYEQFF; cdr3_nt: TGTGCCAGTAGTATAGACGGGAGCGGGAGAGGGTATGAGCAGTTCTTC
d_call: -; clone_size: -; j_call: TRBJ2-1; v_call: TRBV2; cdr3_aa: CASSEAGAPSYNEQFF; cdr3_nt: TGTGCCAGCAGTGAAGCGGGGGCTCCCTCCTACAATGAGCAGTTCTTC
d_call: TRBD1; clone_size: -; j_call: TRBJ2-3; v_call: TRBV28; cdr3_aa: CASSSGQPPPTDTQYF; cdr3_nt: TGTGCCAGCAGCTCGGGACAGCCTCCTCCCACAGATACGCAGTATTTT
d_call: TRBD2; clone_size: -; j_call: TRBJ2-1; v_call: TRBV19; cdr3_aa: CASSTLGLAGNEQFF; cdr3_nt: TGTGCCAGTAGTACCCTGGGACTAGCGGGGAATGAGCAGTTCTTC
d_call: -; clone_size: -; j_call: TRBJ1-1; v_call: TRBV27; cdr3_aa: CASSWGRGGVSMNTEAFF; cdr3_nt: TGTGCCAGCAGTTGGGGCAGAGGGGGGGTAAGCATGAACACTGAAGCTTTCTTT
d_call: TRBD2; clone_size: -; j_call: TRBJ2-1; v_call: TRBV29-1; cdr3_aa: CSVAGTSSYNEQFF; cdr3_nt: TGCAGCGTTGCTGGGACTAGCTCGTACAATGAGCAGTTCTTC
d_call: -; clone_size: few; j_call: TRBJ1-1; v_call: TRBV4-3; cdr3_aa: CASSQDLYDTEAFF; cdr3_nt: TGCGCCAGCAGCCAAGATCTGTATGACACTGAAGCTTTCTTT
d_call: TRBD1; clone_size: -; j_call: TRBJ2-7; v_call: TRBV7-6; cdr3_aa: CASSPRPDREFYEQYF; cdr3_nt: TGTGCCAGCAGCCCCCGCCCGGACAGGGAATTCTACGAGCAGTACTTC
d_call: TRBD1; clone_size: -; j_call: TRBJ1-5; v_call: TRBV28; cdr3_aa: CASGGTVSNQPQHF; cdr3_nt: TGTGCCAGCGGGGGGACAGTGAGCAATCAGCCCCAGCATTTT
d_call: -; clone_size: -; j_call: TRBJ2-2; v_call: TRBV7-9; cdr3_aa: CASSGASAGSTGELFF; cdr3_nt: TGTGCCAGCAGCGGGGCGTCCGCGGGAAGCACCGGGGAGCTGTTTTTT
d_call: TRBD2; clone_size: -; j_call: TRBJ2-7; v_call: TRBV7-2; cdr3_aa: CASRSGLAGGEQYF; cdr3_nt: TGTGCCAGCAGGAGCGGACTAGCGGGAGGCGAGCAGTACTTC
d_call: TRBD2; clone_size: -; j_call: TRBJ2-7; v_call: TRBV28; cdr3_aa: CASSTAGRHEQYF; cdr3_nt: TGTGCCAGCAGTACAGCGGGGCGCCACGAGCAGTACTTC
d_call: -; clone_size: few; j_call: TRBJ1-2; v_call: TRBV5-8; cdr3_aa: CASSPWAGDGYTF; cdr3_nt: TGTGCCAGCAGCCCGTGGGCAGGGGATGGCTACACCTTC
d_call: -; clone_size: -; j_call: TRBJ1-4; v_call: TRBV28; cdr3_aa: CASSPRGDRGNEKLFF; cdr3_nt: TGTGCCAGCAGCCCTAGGGGCGATAGGGGTAATGAAAAACTGTTTTTT
d_call: -; clone_size: once; j_call: TRBJ1-1; v_call: TRBV30; cdr3_aa: CAWVNFRLLNTEAFF; cdr3_nt: TGTGCCTGGGTAAACTTTCGACTGTTGAACACTGAAGCTTTCTTT
d_call: -; clone_size: -; j_call: TRBJ2-2; v_call: TRBV7-9; cdr3_aa: CASSFPRAGRDTGELFF; cdr3_nt: TGTGCCAGCAGCTTTCCTCGGGCCGGGAGAGACACCGGGGAGCTGTTTTTT
d_call: -; clone_size: -; j_call: TRBJ2-2; v_call: TRBV25-1; cdr3_aa: CASKERYTGELFF; cdr3_nt: TGTGCCAGCAAAGAGCGGTACACCGGGGAGCTGTTTTTT
d_call: TRBD1; clone_size: few; j_call: TRBJ1-2; v_call: TRBV6-1; cdr3_aa: CASSPGGAGYTF; cdr3_nt: TGTGCCAGCAGTCCAGGGGGCGCTGGCTACACCTTC
d_call: -; clone_size: few; j_call: TRBJ2-7; v_call: TRBV4-1; cdr3_aa: CASSHLAGIGGYEQYF; cdr3_nt: TGCGCCAGCAGCCATCTCGCGGGTATCGGAGGCTACGAGCAGTACTTC